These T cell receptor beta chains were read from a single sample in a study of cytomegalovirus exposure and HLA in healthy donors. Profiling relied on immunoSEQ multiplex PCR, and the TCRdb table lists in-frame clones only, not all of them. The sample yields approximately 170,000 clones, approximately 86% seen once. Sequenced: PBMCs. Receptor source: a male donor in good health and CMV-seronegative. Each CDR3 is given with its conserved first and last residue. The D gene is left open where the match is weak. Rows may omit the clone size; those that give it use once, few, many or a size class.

cdr3_nt: TGTGCCAGCAGCTTAGCGTCCGGGATGAGCTATGGCTACACCTTC; cdr3_aa: CASSLASGMSYGYTF; v_call: TRBV7-9; d_call: NA; clone_size: once; j_call: TRBJ1-2; cdr3_length: 15
cdr3_nt: TGTGCCAGCAGCTTCCGAATACTAGCGGGGACGAAAAATGAGCAGTTCTTC; cdr3_aa: CASSFRILAGTKNEQFF; v_call: TRBV13; d_call: TRBD2; clone_size: NA; j_call: TRBJ2-1; cdr3_length: 17
cdr3_nt: TGTGCCAGCAGTTACGGGGCGGGAGCCTACGAGCAGTACTTC; cdr3_aa: CASSYGAGAYEQYF; v_call: TRBV6-6; d_call: TRBD2; clone_size: NA; j_call: TRBJ2-7; cdr3_length: 14
cdr3_nt: TGTGCCAGCGGGACTTTATTGGGGAATAATGAAAAACTGTTTTTT; cdr3_aa: CASGTLLGNNEKLFF; v_call: TRBV7-9; d_call: NA; clone_size: NA; j_call: TRBJ1-4; cdr3_length: 15
cdr3_nt: TGTGCCAGCTCACCCGAGTTGCGCGGGAGGGCCAAAAACATTCAGTACTTC; cdr3_aa: CASSPELRGRAKNIQYF; v_call: TRBV18; d_call: TRBD2; clone_size: NA; j_call: TRBJ2-4; cdr3_length: 17
cdr3_nt: TGTGCCAGCAGTTTAGGGGGTAGCGGGGGGGGCTCCTACAATGAGCAGTTCTTC; cdr3_aa: CASSLGGSGGGSYNEQFF; v_call: TRBV28; d_call: TRBD2; clone_size: NA; j_call: TRBJ2-1; cdr3_length: 18
cdr3_nt: TGTGCCAGCAGCTTGCTGCGGGAGCAGTTCTTC; cdr3_aa: CASSLLREQFF; v_call: TRBV5-6; d_call: NA; clone_size: NA; j_call: TRBJ2-1; cdr3_length: 11
cdr3_nt: TGTGCCAGCACCCGAGGGTCCGGGGAGCTGTTTTTT; cdr3_aa: CASTRGSGELFF; v_call: TRBV6-5; d_call: NA; clone_size: NA; j_call: TRBJ2-2; cdr3_length: 12
cdr3_nt: TGTGCCAGTAGTAAATGGCTCAGGGTCCATTCCTACGAGCAGTACTTC; cdr3_aa: CASSKWLRVHSYEQYF; v_call: TRBV19; d_call: NA; clone_size: few; j_call: TRBJ2-7; cdr3_length: 16
cdr3_nt: TGTGCCAGCAAGGAGGGGCGCATCCACGAGCAGTACTTC; cdr3_aa: CASKEGRIHEQYF; v_call: TRBV6-5; d_call: NA; clone_size: NA; j_call: TRBJ2-7; cdr3_length: 13
cdr3_nt: TGCAGCGTCGCGAACAGGGGACTAGCGTCCTACAATGAGCAGTTCTTC; cdr3_aa: CSVANRGLASYNEQFF; v_call: TRBV29-1; d_call: TRBD2; clone_size: NA; j_call: TRBJ2-1; cdr3_length: 16
cdr3_nt: TGCGCCAGCAGCTCGACTAGCGTTGTAACCGGGGAGCTGTTTTTT; cdr3_aa: CASSSTSVVTGELFF; v_call: TRBV5-1; d_call: TRBD2; clone_size: NA; j_call: TRBJ2-2; cdr3_length: 15
cdr3_nt: TGTGCCAGCAGTTCCATTGTAGCGGGAGCTGGAAACATTCAGTACTTC; cdr3_aa: CASSSIVAGAGNIQYF; v_call: TRBV27; d_call: TRBD2; clone_size: NA; j_call: TRBJ2-4; cdr3_length: 16
cdr3_nt: TGTGCCAGCAGTTACGGGAGGCGCGGCGAGCAGTACTTC; cdr3_aa: CASSYGRRGEQYF; v_call: TRBV6-5; d_call: NA; clone_size: NA; j_call: TRBJ2-7; cdr3_length: 13
cdr3_nt: TGTGCCTGGATGCAGGGCCACGAGCAGTACTTC; cdr3_aa: CAWMQGHEQYF; v_call: TRBV30; d_call: NA; clone_size: NA; j_call: TRBJ2-7; cdr3_length: 11
cdr3_nt: TGTGCCAGCAGTCCGTACAGGGGGCCACGGCTATACAATGAGCAGTTCTTC; cdr3_aa: CASSPYRGPRLYNEQFF; v_call: TRBV28; d_call: TRBD1; clone_size: NA; j_call: TRBJ2-1; cdr3_length: 17
cdr3_nt: TGTGCCAGCAGCTCGGGGGTTGGCACTGAAGCTTTCTTT; cdr3_aa: CASSSGVGTEAFF; v_call: TRBV5-5; d_call: NA; clone_size: NA; j_call: TRBJ1-1; cdr3_length: 13
cdr3_nt: TGTGCCAGCAGACGCAGCGTTTCGGGCACTGAAGCTTTCTTT; cdr3_aa: CASRRSVSGTEAFF; v_call: TRBV6-1; d_call: NA; clone_size: NA; j_call: TRBJ1-1; cdr3_length: 14
cdr3_nt: TGTTCCAGCAGCTTAAGCTTGGCAGGGGGGCATGAAAAACTGTTTTTT; cdr3_aa: CSSSLSLAGGHEKLFF; v_call: TRBV7-9; d_call: TRBD1; clone_size: NA; j_call: TRBJ1-4; cdr3_length: 16
cdr3_nt: TGTGCCAGCAGCGACAGCGGGAGTGGCACAGATACGCAGTATTTT; cdr3_aa: CASSDSGSGTDTQYF; v_call: TRBV6-6; d_call: TRBD2; clone_size: NA; j_call: TRBJ2-3; cdr3_length: 15
cdr3_nt: TGTGCCAGCAGCTTCGGGACTAGCGGCATTCAACTCACCGGGGAGCTGTTTTTT; cdr3_aa: CASSFGTSGIQLTGELFF; v_call: TRBV9; d_call: TRBD2; clone_size: NA; j_call: TRBJ2-2; cdr3_length: 18
cdr3_nt: TGTGCCAGCAGCCCGGGTGTTCAAGAGACCCAGTACTTC; cdr3_aa: CASSPGVQETQYF; v_call: TRBV6-1; d_call: NA; clone_size: NA; j_call: TRBJ2-5; cdr3_length: 13
cdr3_nt: TGTGCCAGCAGCTCCCCGGGACAGGGGATTAAAACTGAAGCTTTCTTT; cdr3_aa: CASSSPGQGIKTEAFF; v_call: TRBV11-1; d_call: TRBD1; clone_size: NA; j_call: TRBJ1-1; cdr3_length: 16
cdr3_nt: TGTGCCACCAGCAGGGACAGGGTGGGGACGCAGACCCAGTACTTC; cdr3_aa: CATSRDRVGTQTQYF; v_call: TRBV15; d_call: TRBD1; clone_size: NA; j_call: TRBJ2-5; cdr3_length: 15
cdr3_nt: TGTGCCAGCAGCTTTCTCGGGCAGGGGGGACAGATAAACGGGACGAACACTGAAGCTTTCTTT; cdr3_aa: CASSFLGQGGQINGTNTEAFF; v_call: TRBV12-1; d_call: NA; clone_size: NA; j_call: TRBJ1-1; cdr3_length: 21
cdr3_nt: TGTGCCAGCAGCCCATCGGAGGGGGGGCCTGGGGAGACCCAGTACTTC; cdr3_aa: CASSPSEGGPGETQYF; v_call: TRBV7-3; d_call: NA; clone_size: few; j_call: TRBJ2-5; cdr3_length: 16
cdr3_nt: TGTGCCAGCGGTGAGGGCCACTCCTACGAGCAGTACTTC; cdr3_aa: CASGEGHSYEQYF; v_call: TRBV7-6; d_call: NA; clone_size: NA; j_call: TRBJ2-7; cdr3_length: 13
cdr3_nt: TGTGCCATCACTGGTACTTCTGGAAACACCATATATTTT; cdr3_aa: CAITGTSGNTIYF; v_call: TRBV10-3; d_call: NA; clone_size: once; j_call: TRBJ1-3; cdr3_length: 13
cdr3_nt: TGTGCCAGCAGTTTAACTAGCTACGAGCAGTACTTC; cdr3_aa: CASSLTSYEQYF; v_call: TRBV28; d_call: NA; clone_size: NA; j_call: TRBJ2-7; cdr3_length: 12
cdr3_nt: TGTGCCACTCGAAGGGACAGAGCCTCCTACGAGCAGTACTTC; cdr3_aa: CATRRDRASYEQYF; v_call: TRBV7-2; d_call: TRBD1; clone_size: once; j_call: TRBJ2-7; cdr3_length: 14
cdr3_nt: TGTGCCTGGATCAGAACAGGGGTCGGGGAGCTGTTTTTT; cdr3_aa: CAWIRTGVGELFF; v_call: TRBV30; d_call: TRBD1; clone_size: NA; j_call: TRBJ2-2; cdr3_length: 13
cdr3_nt: TGTGCCAGTAGTCGGACAGGGTACGATCAGCCCCAGCATTTT; cdr3_aa: CASSRTGYDQPQHF; v_call: TRBV19; d_call: TRBD1; clone_size: NA; j_call: TRBJ1-5; cdr3_length: 14
cdr3_nt: TGCGCCAGCAGCCAAGACCCCAGACTAGCGGGAGGGTCAGATACGCAGTATTTT; cdr3_aa: CASSQDPRLAGGSDTQYF; v_call: TRBV4-3; d_call: TRBD2; clone_size: NA; j_call: TRBJ2-3; cdr3_length: 18
cdr3_nt: TGTGCCAGCAGCTTGGACAGGGTGACCTACAATGAGCAGTTCTTC; cdr3_aa: CASSLDRVTYNEQFF; v_call: TRBV5-4; d_call: NA; clone_size: NA; j_call: TRBJ2-1; cdr3_length: 15
cdr3_nt: TGTGCCAGCAGACCACTAGACAACCCCATAGAGACCCAGTACTTC; cdr3_aa: CASRPLDNPIETQYF; v_call: TRBV2; d_call: NA; clone_size: NA; j_call: TRBJ2-5; cdr3_length: 15
cdr3_nt: TGTGCCAGCAGTTACCGGGACAGCCAGAACACTGAAGCTTTCTTT; cdr3_aa: CASSYRDSQNTEAFF; v_call: TRBV6-6; d_call: TRBD1; clone_size: few; j_call: TRBJ1-1; cdr3_length: 15
cdr3_nt: TGTGCCAGCAGCTTAGCAGGGGTAGCCGAGCAGTACTTC; cdr3_aa: CASSLAGVAEQYF; v_call: TRBV7-3; d_call: NA; clone_size: NA; j_call: TRBJ2-7; cdr3_length: 13
cdr3_nt: TGCGCCAGCAGATTTGGGGCTAGCGGGGGGCATACCACAAGGATCCACTCCTACGAGCAGTACTTC; cdr3_aa: CASRFGASGGHTTRIHSYEQYF; v_call: TRBV5-1; d_call: TRBD2; clone_size: NA; j_call: TRBJ2-7; cdr3_length: 22
cdr3_nt: TGTGCCAGCAGCCCGAGGGGACTAGCGGTTTCAGATACGCAGTATTTT; cdr3_aa: CASSPRGLAVSDTQYF; v_call: TRBV28; d_call: TRBD2; clone_size: NA; j_call: TRBJ2-3; cdr3_length: 16
cdr3_nt: TGTGCCAGCAGCTTAGGGGACAGTCGTAATGAAAAACTGTTTTTT; cdr3_aa: CASSLGDSRNEKLFF; v_call: TRBV5-5; d_call: TRBD1; clone_size: NA; j_call: TRBJ1-4; cdr3_length: 15
cdr3_nt: TGTGCCAGCAGCGGGGACTCCCTAGACGAGCAGTACTTC; cdr3_aa: CASSGDSLDEQYF; v_call: TRBV13; d_call: NA; clone_size: NA; j_call: TRBJ2-7; cdr3_length: 13
cdr3_nt: TGTGCCAGCAGTTTGGGCGAGGGAAACATTCAGTACTTC; cdr3_aa: CASSLGEGNIQYF; v_call: TRBV27; d_call: NA; clone_size: NA; j_call: TRBJ2-4; cdr3_length: 13
cdr3_nt: TGTGCCAGCAGTTATTCCACAGGAGTCATGAACACTGAAGCTTTCTTT; cdr3_aa: CASSYSTGVMNTEAFF; v_call: TRBV6-5; d_call: NA; clone_size: NA; j_call: TRBJ1-1; cdr3_length: 16